This passage covers 21 T cell receptor beta chains from one sample sequenced in a study of shared clonotypes between healthy human individuals. Clones were read by immunoSEQ multiplex PCR, and TCRdb kept only the in-frame ones, dropping some. The repertoire holds 2 million to 2.5 million clones, with roughly 92% as singletons. Material: naive CD4+ T cells from PBMCs. Noted subset: CD45RA+ positively selected. The receptors originated from a man between 18 and 29 years old in good health. Some clones in this sample may be carry-over from other donors' samples.

This chain links TRBV28 with TRBJ2-3, with D perhaps TRBD1 (5 bases). V lost 6 bases and J lost 0, with 25 bases in between. Germline V gene sequence: CDR1 MDHEN, CDR2 SYDVKM. The CDR3 has 19 residues. The CDR3 reads CASSKRQTGRLISTDTQYF. For the CDR3, the DNA is TGTGCCAGCAGCAAAAGACAGACTGGTCGCCTCATTAGCACAGATACGCAGTATTTT.

This clone has only one observation. The same CDR3 can be traced to other DNA sequences in this sample. The rearrangement uses TRBV27 and TRBJ1-3; no firm D call. The ends were cut back, 6 bases at V and 4 bases at J, with 10 bases in the middle. The length of the CDR3 is 13 residues. CDR1 MNHEY and CDR2 SMNVEV come from the germline V gene (reference sequence). The CDR3 nucleotides read TGTGCCAGCAGCCGAACCGGGGGAAACACCATATATTTT. Protein product: CASSRTGGNTIYF.

This clone was seen only once. This same CDR3 is encoded by further DNA sequences in the sample. This chain links TRBV18 with TRBJ1-3; TRBD1 matches 10 bases. V lost 3 bases, J lost 1 base, and 0 bases stayed unmatched. The germline V gene has CDR1 KGHSH and CDR2 LQKENI. The CDR3 is made up of 15 amino acids. Written as DNA, the CDR3 is TGTGCCAGCTCACCGGGACAGGGGTCTGGAAACACCATATATTTT. It yields the protein CASSPGQGSGNTIYF.

This clone showed up just once. This chain uses TRBV7-9 with TRBJ1-4; D is undetermined. The CDR3 is 13 residues long. The germline V and J ends were trimmed by 5 bases and 7 bases, with 11 bases remaining between them. Germline CDR1 is SEHNR and CDR2 is FQNEAQ (reference sequence). The DNA for the CDR3 is TGTGCCAGCAGCCGCGAGTGGATTGAAAAACTGTTTTTT. Translating gives CASSREWIEKLFF. The full variable domain, completed using reference TRBV7-9 and TRBJ1-4, is DTGVSQNPRHKITKRGQNVTFRCDPISEHNRLYWYRQTLGQGPEFLTYFQNEAQLEKSRLLSDRFSAERPKGSFSTLEIQRTEQGDSAMYLCASSREWIEKLFFGSGTQLSVL.

In its sample, this clone was seen a few times. The rearrangement joins TRBV28 to TRBJ1-5; a weak D match, TRBD1 (5 bases). CDR1 is MDHEN and CDR2 is SYDVKM in the germline V gene. The CDR3 covers 13 residues. Trimming left V 9 bases short and J 6 bases short, with 15 bases between. In DNA, the CDR3 is TGTGCCAGTTGGCCCAGGGTCGGTCAGCCCCAGCATTTT. Protein: CASWPRVGQPQHF. Looking up the rest from reference TRBV28 and TRBJ1-5 gives the full variable domain: DVKVTQSSRYLVKRTGEKVFLECVQDMDHENMFWYRQDPGLGLRLIYFSYDVKMKEKGDIPEGYSVSREKKERFSLILESASTNQTSMYLCASWPRVGQPQHFGDGTRLSIL.

The chain carries TRBV6-4 and TRBJ2-5; TRBD1 matches 10 bases. Germline V lookup: CDR1 MRHNA, CDR2 SNTAGT. The junction had 17 bases not matched to a gene; V was cut back by 11 bases and J by 5 bases. The CDR3 sequence is 16 residues long. The CDR3 bases are TGTGCCTACCAGCAGCGGCGGGACAGGGGCGGGGAGACCCAGTACTTC. As protein: CAYQQRRDRGGETQYF.

Note on this clone: This sample includes further DNA sequences coding for the same CDR3. The CDR3 DNA reads as TGTGCCAGCTCACCACGTTCCGCGGCAACTAATGAAAAACTGTTTTTT. This encodes CASSPRSAATNEKLFF. This sequence joins TRBV18 and TRBJ1-4; D uncertain. This CDR3 is built from 16 residues. The germline gives CDR1 KGHSH, CDR2 LQKENI. V gave up 1 base and J gave up 0 bases, with 9 bases separating them.

The V gene is TRBV18, the J gene TRBJ1-5; no reliable D call. The CDR3 spans 15 residues. V lost 8 bases and J lost 5, with 19 bases in between. CDR1 KGHSH and CDR2 LQKENI come from the germline V gene. The CDR3, as DNA: TGTGCCAGCCGCCTTGGAGGAGTAGTCGATCAGCCCCAGCATTTT. Amino acid sequence: CASRLGGVVDQPQHF.

This clone showed up just once. This chain links TRBV6-6 with TRBJ2-7; 15 nucleotides align to TRBD2. CDR3 size: 13 residues. Per germline, CDR1 MNHNY and CDR2 SVGAGI (reference sequence). Trimming removed 6 bases from V and 6 bases from J; junction bases left unmatched: 0. The DNA for the CDR3 is TGTGCCAGCAGGGGACTAGCGGGAGGCGAGCAGTACTTC. Amino acids: CASRGLAGGEQYF.

The rearrangement uses TRBV5-1 and TRBJ2-1; D is perhaps TRBD2 (5 bases). CDR3 size: 12 residues. In germline, CDR1 is SGHRS, CDR2 YFSETQ. V was pared by 4 bases and J by 6 bases, with 8 bases between. The CDR3 bases are TGCGCCAGCAGCGTCCTAGCCAATGAGCAGTTCTTC. It encodes CASSVLANEQFF.

This chain joins TRBV5-1 and TRBJ2-1, with TRBD2 matching 16 bases. Losses at the gene ends were 4 bases for V and 8 bases for J; bases not matched to a gene: 12. The CDR3 totals 18 residues. Germline lookup yields CDR1 SGHRS and CDR2 YFSETQ. This CDR3 is CASSPGGLAGGESDEQFF. The CDR3 region has the DNA TGCGCCAGCAGCCCCGGGGGACTAGCGGGAGGGGAAAGCGATGAGCAGTTCTTC.

This clone was observed a single time. The rearrangement links TRBV30 to TRBJ2-7, with D perhaps TRBD2 (6 bases). The germline CDR1 and CDR2 sequences are GTSNPN and SVGIG (reference sequence). The CDR3 contains 16 residues. Trimming left V 2 bases short and J 0 bases short, with 17 bases between. CDR3 nucleotide sequence: TGTGCCTGGAGTTCCGCGGGACCCCTGGGCTCCTACGAGCAGTACTTC. Its translation is CAWSSAGPLGSYEQYF.

The chain couples TRBV27 to TRBJ1-2; the D gene is possibly TRBD1 (6 bases). The CDR3 loop spans 15 amino acids. Per germline, CDR1 MNHEY and CDR2 SMNVEV (reference sequence). Trimming pared 2 bases from V and 7 bases from J, leaving 17 bases between. The chain's CDR3 is CASSLKQGFLLGYTF. CDR3 nucleotides: TGTGCCAGCAGTTTAAAACAGGGCTTCCTTCTTGGCTACACCTTC.

The chain combines TRBV4-3 with TRBJ1-2, with D possibly being TRBD1 (5 bases). The germline V and J ends were trimmed by 0 bases and 8 bases, with 13 bases remaining between them. This CDR3 has 14 amino acids. Germline lookup yields CDR1 LGHNA and CDR2 YSLEER. The CDR3 region is CASSQDLRWGGYTF. CDR3 in DNA: TGCGCCAGCAGCCAAGATCTTCGTTGGGGGGGCTACACCTTC.

This chain links TRBV30 with TRBJ2-7, with D perhaps TRBD2 (6 bases). Per the germline V gene, CDR1 is GTSNPN and CDR2 is SVGIG (reference sequence). Trimming removed 5 bases from V and 1 base from J, with 18 bases in between. The CDR3 consists of 15 residues. The DNA for the CDR3 is TGTGCCTGGGCCCCAGCGGGCGGGCGGTCCTACGAGCAGTACTTC. Residues: CAWAPAGGRSYEQYF.

The chain carries TRBV27 and TRBJ2-1; 9 bases are a match to TRBD2. V trimming: 4 bases; J trimming: 0 bases; junction bases outside the gene matches: 22. The length of the CDR3 is 22 residues. CDR1 and CDR2 from the germline V gene are MNHEY and SMNVEV (reference sequence). Here the CDR3 reads CASSSGRFASGVPKSSYNEQFF. CDR3 DNA: TGTGCCAGCAGTTCCGGTCGGTTCGCTAGCGGGGTTCCGAAGAGCTCCTACAATGAGCAGTTCTTC.

This clone was counted a single time. The genes are TRBV5-1 and TRBJ1-2; the D gene is possibly TRBD1 (6 bases). The CDR3 has 19 residues. Germline assignment: CDR1 SGHRS and CDR2 YFSETQ. V gave up 4 bases and J gave up 4 bases, with 29 bases separating them. The CDR3 loop reads CASSPEVVRGPSSPYGYTF. CDR3 DNA sequence: TGCGCCAGCAGCCCCGAGGTCGTCCGGGGGCCCTCCTCTCCCTATGGCTACACCTTC.

The V call is TRBV18, the J call TRBJ1-4, with 10 bases matching TRBD1. Germline V lookup: CDR1 KGHSH, CDR2 LQKENI. V shed 5 bases and J 6 bases; nucleotides not matched to a gene: 12. The CDR3 is made up of 17 amino acids. CDR3 sequence (DNA): TGTGCCAGCTCATATATGAGCCGGGACAGGGGCGATGAAAAACTGTTTTTT. This gives the protein CASSYMSRDRGDEKLFF.

This chain connects TRBV12-5 to TRBJ1-4; TRBD1 might be the D (5 bases). CDR1 and CDR2 from the germline V gene are LGHNT and FRNRAP. V lost 2 bases and J lost 3, with 10 bases in between. The CDR3 extends over 15 amino acids. CDR3 in amino acids: CASGLFGHSNEKLFF. Here the CDR3 DNA reads TGTGCTAGTGGTTTGTTTGGACATTCTAATGAAAAACTGTTTTTT.

The genes are TRBV18 and TRBJ1-5, with 7 positions matching TRBD1. Germline lookup yields CDR1 KGHSH and CDR2 LQKENI. With 4 bases clipped from V and 2 bases from J, the junction kept 5 bases outside the gene matches. This CDR3 spans 15 amino acids. CDR3 bases: TGTGCCAGCTCACAGGGACAGCCTGGCAATCAGCCCCAGCATTTT. Amino acids: CASSQGQPGNQPQHF.

The chain joins TRBV5-8 to TRBJ1-1; the D gene is possibly TRBD1 (6 bases). This CDR3 region has 15 residues. V lost 7 bases and J lost 0, with 16 bases in between. The germline CDR1 and CDR2 sequences are SGHTS and YDEGEE. The DNA for the CDR3 is TGTGCCAGCGAAGTTTGGGGGGCGGTGAACACTGAAGCTTTCTTT. Its protein product is CASEVWGAVNTEAFF.